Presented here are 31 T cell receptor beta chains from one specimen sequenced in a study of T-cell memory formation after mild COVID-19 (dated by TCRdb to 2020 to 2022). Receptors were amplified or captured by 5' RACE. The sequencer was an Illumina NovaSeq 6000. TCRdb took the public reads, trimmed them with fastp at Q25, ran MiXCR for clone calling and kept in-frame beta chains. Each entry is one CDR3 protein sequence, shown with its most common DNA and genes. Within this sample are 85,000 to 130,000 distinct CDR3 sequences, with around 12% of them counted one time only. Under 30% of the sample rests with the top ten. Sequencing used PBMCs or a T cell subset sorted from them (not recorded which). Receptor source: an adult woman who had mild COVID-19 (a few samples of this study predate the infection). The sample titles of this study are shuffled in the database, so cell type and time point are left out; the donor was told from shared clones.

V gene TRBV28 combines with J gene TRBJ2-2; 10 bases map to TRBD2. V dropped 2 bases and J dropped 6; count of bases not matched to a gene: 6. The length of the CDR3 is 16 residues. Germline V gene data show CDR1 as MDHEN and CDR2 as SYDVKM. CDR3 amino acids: CASSLLQRGGPGELFF. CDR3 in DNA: TGTGCCAGCAGTTTACTCCAGCGGGGGGGCCCCGGGGAGCTGTTTTTT.

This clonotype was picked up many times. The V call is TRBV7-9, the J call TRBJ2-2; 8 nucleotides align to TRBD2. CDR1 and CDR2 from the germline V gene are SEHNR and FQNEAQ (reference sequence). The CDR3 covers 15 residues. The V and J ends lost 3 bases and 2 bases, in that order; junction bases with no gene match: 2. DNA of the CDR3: TGTGCCAGCAGCTTCACTAGCGGTAACACCGGGGAGCTGTTTTTT. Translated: CASSFTSGNTGELFF.

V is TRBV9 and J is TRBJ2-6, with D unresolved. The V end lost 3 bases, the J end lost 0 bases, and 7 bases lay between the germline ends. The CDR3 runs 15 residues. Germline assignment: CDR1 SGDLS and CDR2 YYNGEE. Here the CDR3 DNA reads TGTGCCAGCAGCGAAGAGAGCTCTGGGGCCAACGTCCTGACTTTC. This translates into CASSEESSGANVLTF.

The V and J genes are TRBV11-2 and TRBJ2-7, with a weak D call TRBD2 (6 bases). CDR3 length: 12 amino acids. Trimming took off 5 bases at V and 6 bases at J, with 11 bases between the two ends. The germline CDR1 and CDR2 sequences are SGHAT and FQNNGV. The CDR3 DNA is TGTGCCAGCAGCCAGACTAGTGGCGAGCAGTACTTC. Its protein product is CASSQTSGEQYF.

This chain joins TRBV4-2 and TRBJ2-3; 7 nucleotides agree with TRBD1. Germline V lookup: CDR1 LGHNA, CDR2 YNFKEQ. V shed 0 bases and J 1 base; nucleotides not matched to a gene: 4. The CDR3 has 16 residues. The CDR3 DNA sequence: TGTGCCAGCAGCCAAGATGGGGACAGACGCACAGATACGCAGTATTTT. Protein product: CASSQDGDRRTDTQYF.

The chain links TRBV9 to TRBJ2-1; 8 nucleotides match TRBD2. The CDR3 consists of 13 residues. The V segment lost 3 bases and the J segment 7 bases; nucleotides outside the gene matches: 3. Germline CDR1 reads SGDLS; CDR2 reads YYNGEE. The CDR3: CASSDSSGNEQFF. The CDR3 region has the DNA TGTGCCAGCAGCGACTCTAGCGGGAATGAGCAGTTCTTC.

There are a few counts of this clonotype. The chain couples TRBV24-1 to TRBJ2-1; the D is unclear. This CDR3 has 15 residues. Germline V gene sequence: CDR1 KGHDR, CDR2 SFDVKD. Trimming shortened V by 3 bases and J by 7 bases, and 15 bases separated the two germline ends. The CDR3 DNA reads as TGTGCCACCAGTGATCTACGACAAAACCGTAATGAGCAGTTCTTC. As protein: CATSDLRQNRNEQFF.

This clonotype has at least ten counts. CDR3 nucleotide sequence: TGTGCCAGCGGGCAGGGGTTCAATGAGCAGTTCTTC. This gives the protein CASGQGFNEQFF. The chain couples TRBV7-9 to TRBJ2-1, with TRBD1 as a possible D gene (6 bases). Germline CDR1 and CDR2: SEHNR and FQNEAQ (reference sequence). The CDR3 loop spans 12 amino acids. V was pared by 8 bases and J by 6 bases, with 11 bases between.

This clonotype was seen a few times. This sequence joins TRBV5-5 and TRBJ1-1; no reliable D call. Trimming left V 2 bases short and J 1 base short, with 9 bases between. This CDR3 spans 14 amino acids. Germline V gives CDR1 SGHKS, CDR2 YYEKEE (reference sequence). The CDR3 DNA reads TGTGCCAGCAGCTTCTTTGTAACGAACACTGAAGCTTTCTTT. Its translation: CASSFFVTNTEAFF.

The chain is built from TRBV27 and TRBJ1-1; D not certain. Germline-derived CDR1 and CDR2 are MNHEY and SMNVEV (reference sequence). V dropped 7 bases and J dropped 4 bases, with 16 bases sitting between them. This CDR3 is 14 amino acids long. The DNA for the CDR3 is TGTGCCAGCACTCCCCGATCGGGAGGCACTGAAGCTTTCTTT. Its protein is CASTPRSGGTEAFF.

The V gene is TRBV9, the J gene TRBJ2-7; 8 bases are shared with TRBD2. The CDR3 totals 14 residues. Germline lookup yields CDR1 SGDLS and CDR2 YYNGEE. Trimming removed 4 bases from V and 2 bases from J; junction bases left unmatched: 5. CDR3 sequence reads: CASSFSGVAYEQYF. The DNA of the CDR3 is TGTGCCAGCAGCTTTAGCGGGGTGGCCTACGAGCAGTACTTC. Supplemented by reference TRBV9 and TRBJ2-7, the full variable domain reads DSGVTQTPKHLITATGQRVTLRCSPRSGDLSVYWYQQSLDQGLQFLIQYYNGEERAKGNILERFSAQQFPDLHSELNLSSLELGDSALYFCASSFSGVAYEQYFGPGTRLTVT.

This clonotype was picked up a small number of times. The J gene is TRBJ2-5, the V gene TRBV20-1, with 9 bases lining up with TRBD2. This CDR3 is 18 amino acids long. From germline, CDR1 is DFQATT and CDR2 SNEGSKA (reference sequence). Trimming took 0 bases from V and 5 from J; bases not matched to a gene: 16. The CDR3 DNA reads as TGCAGTGCTAGAGATTTGTGGGGACAACTAGCGGGTTTTGAGACCCAGTACTTC. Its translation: CSARDLWGQLAGFETQYF.

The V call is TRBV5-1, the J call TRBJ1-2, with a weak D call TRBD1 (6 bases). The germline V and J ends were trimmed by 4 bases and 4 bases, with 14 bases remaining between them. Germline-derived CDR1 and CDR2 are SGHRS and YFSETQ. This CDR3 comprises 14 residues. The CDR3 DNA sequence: TGCGCCAGCAGCGGGAACAGGGATTTCTATGGCTACACCTTC. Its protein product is CASSGNRDFYGYTF. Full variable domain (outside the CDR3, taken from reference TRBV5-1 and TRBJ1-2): KAGVTQTPRYLIKTRGQQVTLSCSPISGHRSVSWYQQTPGQGLQFLFEYFSETQRNKGNFPGRFSGRQFSNSRSEMNVSTLELGDSALYLCASSGNRDFYGYTFGSGTRLTVV.

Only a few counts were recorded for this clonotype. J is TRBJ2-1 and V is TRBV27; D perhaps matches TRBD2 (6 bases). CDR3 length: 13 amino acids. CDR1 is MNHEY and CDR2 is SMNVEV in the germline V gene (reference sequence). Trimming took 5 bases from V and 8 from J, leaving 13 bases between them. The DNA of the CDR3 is TGTGCCAGCAGTCCCACTAGCTTCGATGAGCAGTTCTTC. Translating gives CASSPTSFDEQFF.

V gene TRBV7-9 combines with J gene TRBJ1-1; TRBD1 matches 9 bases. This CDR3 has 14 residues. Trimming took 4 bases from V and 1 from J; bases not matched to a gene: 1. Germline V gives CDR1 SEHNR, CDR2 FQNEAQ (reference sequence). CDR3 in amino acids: CASSSGQGNTEAFF. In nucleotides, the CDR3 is TGTGCCAGCAGCTCGGGACAGGGGAACACTGAAGCTTTCTTT.

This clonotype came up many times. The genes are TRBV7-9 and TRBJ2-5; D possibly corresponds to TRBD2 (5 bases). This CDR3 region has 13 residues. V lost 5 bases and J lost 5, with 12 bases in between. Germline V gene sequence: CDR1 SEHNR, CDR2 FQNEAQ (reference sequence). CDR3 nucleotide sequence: TGTGCCAGCAGCCCTCTAGCAAAGGAGACCCAGTACTTC. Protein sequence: CASSPLAKETQYF.

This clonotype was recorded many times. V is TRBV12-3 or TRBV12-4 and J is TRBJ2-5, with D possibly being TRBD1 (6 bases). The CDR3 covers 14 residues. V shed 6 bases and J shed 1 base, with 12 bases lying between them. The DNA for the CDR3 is TGTGCCAGCAGCCGCACAGGGTCCCAAGAGACCCAGTACTTC. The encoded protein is CASSRTGSQETQYF.

CDR3 amino acids: CSVPLGTGGNEQFF. For the CDR3, the DNA is TGCAGCGTTCCGCTTGGCACGGGGGGCAATGAGCAGTTCTTC. This rearrangement joins TRBV29-1 to TRBJ2-1; 7 bases fit TRBD2. J was trimmed by 6 bases and V by 5 bases; bases with no gene match: 10. Germline V CDR1 and CDR2: SQVTM, ANQGSEA. The CDR3 spans 14 residues.

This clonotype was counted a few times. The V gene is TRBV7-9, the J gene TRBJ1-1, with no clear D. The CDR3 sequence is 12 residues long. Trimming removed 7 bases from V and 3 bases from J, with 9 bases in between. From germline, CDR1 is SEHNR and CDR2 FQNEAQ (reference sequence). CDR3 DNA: TGTGCCAGCACCCCTGAGGACACTGAAGCTTTCTTT. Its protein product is CASTPEDTEAFF. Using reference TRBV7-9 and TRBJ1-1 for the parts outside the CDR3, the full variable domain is DTGVSQNPRHKITKRGQNVTFRCDPISEHNRLYWYRQTLGQGPEFLTYFQNEAQLEKSRLLSDRFSAERPKGSFSTLEIQRTEQGDSAMYLCASTPEDTEAFFGQGTRLTVV.

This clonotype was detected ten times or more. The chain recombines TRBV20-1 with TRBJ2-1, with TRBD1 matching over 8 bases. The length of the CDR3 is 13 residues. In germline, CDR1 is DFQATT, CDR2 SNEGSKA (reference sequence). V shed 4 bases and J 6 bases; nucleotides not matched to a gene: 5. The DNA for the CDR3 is TGCAGTGCTACGACAGGGGTGGGCAATGAGCAGTTCTTC. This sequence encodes CSATTGVGNEQFF.

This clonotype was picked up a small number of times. This chain's CDR3 is CASSPIDGYEQYF. CDR3 coding DNA: TGTGCCAGCAGTCCGATTGACGGCTACGAGCAGTACTTC. The V and J genes are TRBV27 and TRBJ2-7, with D unclear. Deletions cut 5 bases from V and 3 bases from J, with 11 bases between. Per germline, CDR1 MNHEY and CDR2 SMNVEV (reference sequence). The CDR3 sequence is 13 residues long.

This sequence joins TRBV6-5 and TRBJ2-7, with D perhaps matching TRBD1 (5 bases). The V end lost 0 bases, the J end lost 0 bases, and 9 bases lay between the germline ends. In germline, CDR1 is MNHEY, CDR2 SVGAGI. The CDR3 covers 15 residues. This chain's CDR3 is CASSYSITGSYEQYF. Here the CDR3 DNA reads TGTGCCAGCAGTTACTCGATCACAGGCTCCTACGAGCAGTACTTC.

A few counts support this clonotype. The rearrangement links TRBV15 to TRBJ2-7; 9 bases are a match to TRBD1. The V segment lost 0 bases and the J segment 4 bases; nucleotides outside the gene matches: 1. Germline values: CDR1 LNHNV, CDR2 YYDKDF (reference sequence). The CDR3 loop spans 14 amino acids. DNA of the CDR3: TGTGCCACCAGCAGAGAACAGGGGGCGTACGAGCAGTACTTC. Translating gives CATSREQGAYEQYF.

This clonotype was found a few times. For the CDR3, the DNA is TGTGCCTGGAGCGCCGGGACAGGGTCTAACGAGCAGTACTTC. As protein: CAWSAGTGSNEQYF. V is TRBV30 and J is TRBJ2-7; TRBD1 matches 9 bases. Trimming at V came to 3 bases and at J to 5 bases, leaving 8 bases not matched to a gene. This CDR3 region has 14 residues. Germline V CDR1 and CDR2: GTSNPN, SVGIG (reference sequence).

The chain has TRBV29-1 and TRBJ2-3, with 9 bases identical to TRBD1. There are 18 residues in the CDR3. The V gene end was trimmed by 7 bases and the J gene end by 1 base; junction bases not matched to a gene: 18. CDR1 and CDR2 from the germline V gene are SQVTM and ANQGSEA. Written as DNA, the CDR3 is TGCAGCGCTACGTTGGTGAACAGGGGGCGCGATGGCACAGATACGCAGTATTTT. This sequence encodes CSATLVNRGRDGTDTQYF.

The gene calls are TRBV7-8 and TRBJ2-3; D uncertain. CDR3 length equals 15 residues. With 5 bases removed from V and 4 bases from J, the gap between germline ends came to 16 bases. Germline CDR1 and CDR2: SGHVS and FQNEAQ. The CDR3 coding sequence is TGTGCCAGCAGCGCCGGTACCGCCGACCCAGATACGCAGTATTTT. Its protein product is CASSAGTADPDTQYF.

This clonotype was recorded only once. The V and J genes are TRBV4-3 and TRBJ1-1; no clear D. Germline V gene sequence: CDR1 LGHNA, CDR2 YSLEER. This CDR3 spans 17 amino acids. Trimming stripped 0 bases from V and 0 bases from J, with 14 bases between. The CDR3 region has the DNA TGCGCCAGCAGCCAAGAAACTAGTACAGTATTGAACACTGAAGCTTTCTTT. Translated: CASSQETSTVLNTEAFF.

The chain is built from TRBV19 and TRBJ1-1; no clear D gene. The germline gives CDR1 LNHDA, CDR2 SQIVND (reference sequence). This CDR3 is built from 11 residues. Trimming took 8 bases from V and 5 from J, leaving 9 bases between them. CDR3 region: CASSIGTEAFF. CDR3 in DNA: TGTGCCAGTTCTATCGGAACTGAAGCTTTCTTT.

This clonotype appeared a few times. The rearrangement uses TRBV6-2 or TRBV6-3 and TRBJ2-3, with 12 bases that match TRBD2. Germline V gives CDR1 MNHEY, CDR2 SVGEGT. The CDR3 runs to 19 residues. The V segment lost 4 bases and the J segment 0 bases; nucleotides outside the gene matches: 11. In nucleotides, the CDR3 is TGTGCCAGCAGTTTACTCGGACTAGCGGGATCTACTAGCACAGATACGCAGTATTTT. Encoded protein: CASSLLGLAGSTSTDTQYF.

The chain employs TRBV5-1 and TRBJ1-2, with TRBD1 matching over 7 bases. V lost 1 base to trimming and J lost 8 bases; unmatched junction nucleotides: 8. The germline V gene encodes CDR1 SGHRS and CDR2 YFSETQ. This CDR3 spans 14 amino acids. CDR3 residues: CASSLFGQVEGYTF. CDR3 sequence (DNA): TGCGCCAGCAGCTTGTTCGGACAGGTTGAAGGCTACACCTTC. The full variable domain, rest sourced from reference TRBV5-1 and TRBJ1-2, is KAGVTQTPRYLIKTRGQQVTLSCSPISGHRSVSWYQQTPGQGLQFLFEYFSETQRNKGNFPGRFSGRQFSNSRSEMNVSTLELGDSALYLCASSLFGQVEGYTFGSGTRLTVV.

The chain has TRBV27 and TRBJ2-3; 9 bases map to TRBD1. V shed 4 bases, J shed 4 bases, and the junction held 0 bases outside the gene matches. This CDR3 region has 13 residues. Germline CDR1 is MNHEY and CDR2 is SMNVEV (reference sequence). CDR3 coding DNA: TGTGCCAGCAGTTGGACAGGGGCAGATACGCAGTATTTT. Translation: CASSWTGADTQYF.